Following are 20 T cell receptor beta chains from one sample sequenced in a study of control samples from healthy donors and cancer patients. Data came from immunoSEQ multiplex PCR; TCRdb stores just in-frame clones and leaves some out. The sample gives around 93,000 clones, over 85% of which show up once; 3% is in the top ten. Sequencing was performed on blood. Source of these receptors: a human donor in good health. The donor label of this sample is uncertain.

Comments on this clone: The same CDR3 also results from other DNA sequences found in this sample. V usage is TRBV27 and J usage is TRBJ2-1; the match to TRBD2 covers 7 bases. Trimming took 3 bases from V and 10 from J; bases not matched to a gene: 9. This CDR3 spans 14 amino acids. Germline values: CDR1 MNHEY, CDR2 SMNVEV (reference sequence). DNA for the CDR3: TGTGCCAGCAGTTTGTTATCCGGGGGGAGCGAGCAGTTCTTC. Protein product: CASSLLSGGSEQFF.

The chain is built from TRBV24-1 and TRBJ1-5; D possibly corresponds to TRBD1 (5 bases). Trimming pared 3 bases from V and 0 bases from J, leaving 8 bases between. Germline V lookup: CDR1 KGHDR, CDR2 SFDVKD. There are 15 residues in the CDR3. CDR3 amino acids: CATSDHDSSNQPQHF. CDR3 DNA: TGTGCCACCAGTGATCACGACAGTAGCAATCAGCCCCAGCATTTT.

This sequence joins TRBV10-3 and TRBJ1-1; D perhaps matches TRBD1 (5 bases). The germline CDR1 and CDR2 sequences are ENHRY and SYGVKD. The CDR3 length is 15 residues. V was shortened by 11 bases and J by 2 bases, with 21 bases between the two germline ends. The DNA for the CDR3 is TGTGCCTCCAACCGGGGCACAGATACTAACACTGAAGCTTTCTTT. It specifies CASNRGTDTNTEAFF.

DNA of the CDR3: TGTGCCACCAGTACTAGCGGGGGCAGCTCCTACAATGAGCAGTTCTTC. It codes for CATSTSGGSSYNEQFF. The V gene is TRBV24-1, the J gene TRBJ2-1; 11 nucleotides align to TRBD2. The CDR3 consists of 16 residues. V gave up 6 bases and J gave up 0 bases; unmatched junction bases: 3. Germline assignment: CDR1 KGHDR and CDR2 SFDVKD.

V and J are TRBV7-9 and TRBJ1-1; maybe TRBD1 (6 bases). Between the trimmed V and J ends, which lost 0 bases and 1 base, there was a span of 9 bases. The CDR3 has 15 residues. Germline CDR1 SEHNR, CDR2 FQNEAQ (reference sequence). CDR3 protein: CASSLAAGANTEAFF. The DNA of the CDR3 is TGTGCCAGCAGCTTAGCTGCAGGGGCGAACACTGAAGCTTTCTTT.

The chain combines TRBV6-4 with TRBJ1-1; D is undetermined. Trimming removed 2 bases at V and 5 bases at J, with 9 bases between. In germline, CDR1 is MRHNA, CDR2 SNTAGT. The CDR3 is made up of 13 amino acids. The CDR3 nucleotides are TGTGCCAGCAGTGACGGGCTTGGTACTGAAGCTTTCTTT. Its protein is CASSDGLGTEAFF.

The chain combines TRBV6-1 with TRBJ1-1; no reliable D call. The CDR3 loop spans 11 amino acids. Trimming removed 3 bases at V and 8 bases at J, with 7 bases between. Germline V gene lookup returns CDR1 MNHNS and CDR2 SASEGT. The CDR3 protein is CASSERQEAFF. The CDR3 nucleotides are TGTGCCAGCAGTGAGAGGCAGGAAGCTTTCTTT.

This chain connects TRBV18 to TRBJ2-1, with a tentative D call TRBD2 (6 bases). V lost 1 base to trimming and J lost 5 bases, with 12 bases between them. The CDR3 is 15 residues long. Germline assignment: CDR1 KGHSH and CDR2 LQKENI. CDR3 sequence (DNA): TGTGCCAGCTCACCACGTCCTAGCGAAGACAATGAGCAGTTCTTC. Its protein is CASSPRPSEDNEQFF.

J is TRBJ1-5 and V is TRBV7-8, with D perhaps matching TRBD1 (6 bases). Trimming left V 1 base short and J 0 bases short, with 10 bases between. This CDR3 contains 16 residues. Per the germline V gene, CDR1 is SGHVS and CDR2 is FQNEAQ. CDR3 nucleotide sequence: TGTGCCAGCAGCTTAGAAGGGGGGTATAGCAATCAGCCCCAGCATTTT. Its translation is CASSLEGGYSNQPQHF.

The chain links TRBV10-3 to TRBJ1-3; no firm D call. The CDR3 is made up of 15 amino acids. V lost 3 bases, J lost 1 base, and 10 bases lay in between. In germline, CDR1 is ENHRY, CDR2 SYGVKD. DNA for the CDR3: TGTGCCATCAGTGAAGGAACTCTGTCTGGAAACACCATATATTTT. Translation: CAISEGTLSGNTIYF.

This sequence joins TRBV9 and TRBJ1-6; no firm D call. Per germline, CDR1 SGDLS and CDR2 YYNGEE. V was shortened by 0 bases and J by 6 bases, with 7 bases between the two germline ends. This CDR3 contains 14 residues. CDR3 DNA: TGTGCCAGCAGCGTAGGGAGCCTTAATTCACCCCTCCACTTT. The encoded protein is CASSVGSLNSPLHF. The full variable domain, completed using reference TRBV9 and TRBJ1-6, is DSGVTQTPKHLITATGQRVTLRCSPRSGDLSVYWYQQSLDQGLQFLIQYYNGEERAKGNILERFSAQQFPDLHSELNLSSLELGDSALYFCASSVGSLNSPLHFGNGTRLTVT.

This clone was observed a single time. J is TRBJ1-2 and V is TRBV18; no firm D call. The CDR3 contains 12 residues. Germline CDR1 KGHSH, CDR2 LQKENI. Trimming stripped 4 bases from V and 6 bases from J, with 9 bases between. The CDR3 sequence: CASSQELDGYTF. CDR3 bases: TGTGCCAGCTCACAAGAATTAGATGGCTACACCTTC.

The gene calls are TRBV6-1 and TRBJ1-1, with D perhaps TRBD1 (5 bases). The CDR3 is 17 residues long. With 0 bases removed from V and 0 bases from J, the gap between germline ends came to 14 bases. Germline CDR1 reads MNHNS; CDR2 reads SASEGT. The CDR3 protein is CASSEAVRGGVNTEAFF. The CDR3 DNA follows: TGTGCCAGCAGTGAAGCGGTTCGGGGCGGGGTGAACACTGAAGCTTTCTTT.

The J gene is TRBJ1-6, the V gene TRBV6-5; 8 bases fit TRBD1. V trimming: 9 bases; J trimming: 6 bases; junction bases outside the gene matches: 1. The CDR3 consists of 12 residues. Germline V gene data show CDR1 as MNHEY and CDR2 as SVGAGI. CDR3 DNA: TGTGCCAGTGGACAGGGTAATTCACCCCTCCACTTT. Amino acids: CASGQGNSPLHF.

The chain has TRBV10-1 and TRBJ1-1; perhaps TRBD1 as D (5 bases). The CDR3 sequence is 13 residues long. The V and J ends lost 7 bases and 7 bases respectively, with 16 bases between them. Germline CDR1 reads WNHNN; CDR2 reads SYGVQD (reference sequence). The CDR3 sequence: CASNAGVNREAFF. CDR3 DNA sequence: TGCGCCAGCAATGCGGGGGTCAATCGTGAAGCTTTCTTT.

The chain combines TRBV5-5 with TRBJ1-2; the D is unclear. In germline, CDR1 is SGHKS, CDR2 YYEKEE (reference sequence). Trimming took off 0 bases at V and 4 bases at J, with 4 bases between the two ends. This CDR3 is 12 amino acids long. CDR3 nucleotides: TGTGCCAGCAGCTTGGTTTCCTATGGCTACACCTTC. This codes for CASSLVSYGYTF.

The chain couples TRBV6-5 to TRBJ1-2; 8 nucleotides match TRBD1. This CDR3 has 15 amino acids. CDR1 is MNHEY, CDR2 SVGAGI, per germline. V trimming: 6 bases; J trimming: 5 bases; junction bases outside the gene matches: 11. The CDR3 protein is CASSMNQGAGYGYTF. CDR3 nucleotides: TGTGCCAGCAGCATGAATCAGGGGGCTGGGTATGGCTACACCTTC.

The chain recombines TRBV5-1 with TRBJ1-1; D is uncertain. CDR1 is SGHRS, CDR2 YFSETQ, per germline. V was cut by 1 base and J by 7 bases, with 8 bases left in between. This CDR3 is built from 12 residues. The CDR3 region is CASSLTAVEAFF. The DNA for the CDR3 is TGCGCCAGCAGCTTGACAGCGGTTGAAGCTTTCTTT. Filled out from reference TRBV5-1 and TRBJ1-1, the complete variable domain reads KAGVTQTPRYLIKTRGQQVTLSCSPISGHRSVSWYQQTPGQGLQFLFEYFSETQRNKGNFPGRFSGRQFSNSRSEMNVSTLELGDSALYLCASSLTAVEAFFGQGTRLTVV.

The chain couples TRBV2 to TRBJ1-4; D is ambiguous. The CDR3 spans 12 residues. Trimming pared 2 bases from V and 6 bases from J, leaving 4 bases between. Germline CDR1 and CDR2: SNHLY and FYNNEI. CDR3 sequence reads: CASSESDEKLFF. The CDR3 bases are TGTGCCAGCAGTGAATCAGATGAAAAACTGTTTTTT.

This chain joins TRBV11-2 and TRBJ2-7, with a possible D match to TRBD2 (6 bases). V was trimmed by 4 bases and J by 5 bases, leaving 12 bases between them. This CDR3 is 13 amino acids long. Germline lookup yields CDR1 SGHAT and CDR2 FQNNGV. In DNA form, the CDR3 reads TGTGCCAGCAGCTCCCTTGGGGGGAACGAGCAGTACTTC. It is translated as CASSSLGGNEQYF.